Each of the 18 T cell receptor beta chains below was sequenced from the same sample in a study of shared clonotypes between healthy human individuals. TCRdb keeps only in-frame clones here, not all; method: immunoSEQ multiplex PCR. The table records some 1.4 million clones, roughly 97% of them present only once. The sequenced material came from naive CD4+ T cells sorted from blood. Subset noted: CD45RA+ positively selected. The receptors derive from a man aged 25-45 years in good health.

This rearrangement joins TRBV30 to TRBJ2-3; D gene unclear. With 0 bases removed from V and 5 bases from J, the gap between germline ends came to 9 bases. Germline lookup yields CDR1 GTSNPN and CDR2 SVGIG (reference sequence). The CDR3 has 13 residues. The chain's CDR3 is CAWSVRNRDTQYF. In DNA, the CDR3 is TGTGCCTGGAGTGTTCGGAATAGAGATACGCAGTATTTT.

J is TRBJ1-2 and V is TRBV18; D unresolved. V was cut by 1 base and J by 6 bases, with 24 bases left in between. There are 18 residues in the CDR3. The V gene's germline CDR1 is KGHSH and CDR2 LQKENI. The CDR3 loop reads CASSPQQDLMEVGDGYTF. Here the CDR3 DNA reads TGTGCCAGCTCACCACAGCAAGATCTTATGGAAGTTGGCGATGGCTACACCTTC.

The chain employs TRBV28 and TRBJ1-2; no firm D call. CDR1 MDHEN and CDR2 SYDVKM come from the germline V gene. This CDR3 spans 13 amino acids. Trimming took off 11 bases at V and 8 bases at J, with 21 bases between the two ends. CDR3 sequence (DNA): TGTGCCGTCCCAAAGGACCCCGTATTGGGCTACACCTTC. This codes for CAVPKDPVLGYTF.

The chain links TRBV7-2 to TRBJ2-3; no clear D gene. This CDR3 spans 14 amino acids. Germline V gene sequence: CDR1 SGHTA, CDR2 FQGNSA. V gave up 3 bases and J gave up 0 bases, with 7 bases separating them. This CDR3 is CASSFDTSTDTQYF. The CDR3 nucleotides read TGTGCCAGCAGCTTCGACACAAGCACAGATACGCAGTATTTT.

This clone was observed once. V is TRBV28 and J is TRBJ1-2; D is uncertain. The CDR3 sequence is 15 residues long. Germline CDR1 MDHEN, CDR2 SYDVKM. Trimming shortened V by 3 bases and J by 0 bases, and 11 bases separated the two germline ends. The CDR3 coding sequence is TGTGCCAGCAGTTTTCGGCAGCCGACTAACTATGGCTACACCTTC. Translation gives CASSFRQPTNYGYTF.

CDR3 in DNA: TGTGCCACCAATCCCGCCACAGATACGCAGTATTTT. This sequence encodes CATNPATDTQYF. The V and J genes are TRBV9 and TRBJ2-3; D is ambiguous. The CDR3 is 12 amino acids. The germline V and J ends were trimmed by 9 bases and 2 bases, with 10 bases remaining between them. Per germline, CDR1 SGDLS and CDR2 YYNGEE.

This chain links TRBV28 with TRBJ1-2; no clear D. The germline V and J ends were trimmed by 3 bases and 1 base, with 15 bases remaining between them. The CDR3 is 16 residues long. The germline CDR1 and CDR2 sequences are MDHEN and SYDVKM. The CDR3, as DNA: TGTGCCAGCAGTTTGGTGGGGAGAGCCGTTAACTATGGCTACACCTTC. It encodes CASSLVGRAVNYGYTF.

The chain uses TRBV5-8 and TRBJ2-5, with D possibly being TRBD2 (6 bases). The ends were cut back, 4 bases at V and 5 bases at J, with 12 bases in the middle. This CDR3 spans 13 amino acids. The germline gives CDR1 SGHTS, CDR2 YDEGEE. The CDR3 DNA follows: TGTGCCAGCAGCCCCAACGCGGGGGAGACCCAGTACTTC. Protein: CASSPNAGETQYF.

The chain recombines TRBV10-2 with TRBJ2-7, with D possibly matching TRBD2 (5 bases). Looked up from germline, CDR1 is WSHSY and CDR2 is SAAADI. The CDR3 spans 13 residues. The V end was cut by 3 bases, the J end by 6 bases, with 12 bases between. The CDR3 region is CASSDYVGAEQYF. CDR3 nucleotides: TGCGCCAGCAGTGATTATGTGGGAGCCGAGCAGTACTTC.

This rearrangement joins TRBV9 to TRBJ1-5; no reliable D call. Germline CDR1 SGDLS, CDR2 YYNGEE. The V end was cut by 0 bases, the J end by 5 bases, with 12 bases between. The CDR3 runs 15 residues. CDR3: CASSVGAPRDQPQHF. The CDR3 nucleotides read TGTGCCAGCAGCGTAGGAGCCCCACGGGATCAGCCCCAGCATTTT.

The CDR3 DNA reads TGTGCCAGCAGTTACTCGTCAGGGGCAGGGGAAAAACTGTTTTTT. This encodes CASSYSSGAGEKLFF. The chain joins TRBV6-6 to TRBJ1-4, with a weak D call TRBD1 (6 bases). CDR1 is MNHNY and CDR2 is SVGAGI in the germline V gene (reference sequence). V shed 0 bases and J shed 8 bases, with 13 bases lying between them. The CDR3 loop spans 15 amino acids.

The rearrangement uses TRBV13 and TRBJ2-5; no definite D call. The germline CDR1 and CDR2 sequences are PRHDT and FYEKMQ (reference sequence). This CDR3 is 14 amino acids long. V lost 0 bases to trimming and J lost 3 bases, with 8 bases between them. The CDR3 sequence is CASSLGLGEETQYF. Written as DNA, the CDR3 is TGTGCCAGCAGCTTAGGCCTAGGTGAAGAGACCCAGTACTTC.

This rearrangement joins TRBV13 to TRBJ1-3, with D possibly TRBD1 on 6 matching bases. The germline V gene has CDR1 PRHDT and CDR2 FYEKMQ (reference sequence). Trimming took 5 bases from V and 15 from J, leaving 17 bases between them. The CDR3 runs 12 residues. In DNA, the CDR3 is TGTGCCAGCAGCCCCCTCGGGGGCTCTCGATATTTT. Translating gives CASSPLGGSRYF.

The J gene is TRBJ2-7, the V gene TRBV25-1; 8 nucleotides match TRBD1. Germline-derived CDR1 and CDR2 are MGHDK and SYGVNS. Germline trimming cut 1 base from V and 4 bases from J; bases unmatched to any gene: 3. There are 14 residues in the CDR3. CDR3 nucleotides: TGTGCCAGCAGTGAATTGGGACAGGTGTACGAGCAGTACTTC. Its translation: CASSELGQVYEQYF.

This sequence joins TRBV28 and TRBJ1-2; D is possibly TRBD1 (6 bases). V was pared by 2 bases and J by 0 bases, with 19 bases between. Germline CDR1 and CDR2: MDHEN and SYDVKM. The CDR3 covers 18 residues. CDR3 loop: CASSLGRQVPGSNYGYTF. The CDR3 DNA reads TGTGCCAGCAGTTTAGGCCGACAGGTACCCGGATCTAACTATGGCTACACCTTC.

The rearrangement uses TRBV30 and TRBJ1-4; 9 nucleotides agree with TRBD1. The CDR3 sequence is 18 residues long. J gave up 5 bases and V 0 bases, and 13 bases lay outside the gene matches. Per the germline V gene, CDR1 is GTSNPN and CDR2 is SVGIG (reference sequence). The CDR3 reads CAWSVLRSHGQGNEKLFF. CDR3 bases: TGTGCCTGGAGTGTACTTCGATCACACGGACAGGGGAATGAAAAACTGTTTTTT.

About this clone: Other DNA sequences within the sample encode an identical CDR3. The chain recombines TRBV9 with TRBJ2-3; TRBD2 matches 9 bases. CDR1 and CDR2 (germline): SGDLS, YYNGEE. Germline trimming cut 0 bases from V and 1 base from J; bases unmatched to any gene: 3. The CDR3 has 16 residues. CDR3 region: CASSVALAGGTDTQYF. The CDR3 DNA follows: TGTGCCAGCAGCGTAGCGTTAGCGGGGGGCACAGATACGCAGTATTTT.

There are a few counts of this clone. The chain combines TRBV9 with TRBJ2-1, with TRBD2 identical over 11 bases. Germline V CDR1 and CDR2: SGDLS, YYNGEE. The CDR3 has 16 residues. Trimming cost V 6 bases and J 2 bases; bases outside gene matches: 7. CDR3 in amino acids: CASTKLAGGAYNEQFF. The CDR3 bases are TGTGCCAGCACCAAGCTAGCGGGAGGCGCCTACAATGAGCAGTTCTTC.